This TCR beta chain was observed in a study of patients and donors after allogeneic stem cell transplantation. This clonotype was observed a few times. TCRdb recomputed calls from the RT-PCR reads with MiXCR, one row per CDR3 protein. The sample has about 230,000 distinct CDR3 sequences; 14% are singletons. The sample comprised blood, either unsorted or a sorted T cell fraction (not recorded which). The sequence was collected from a human donor who was either an allogeneic HSCT recipient or a stem cell or donor lymphocyte infusion donor (not recorded which). It is not recorded whose cells these are; they may come from a transplant donor.

The CDR3 sequence is CATSREAGGYNEQFF. The CDR3 bases are TGTGCCACCAGCAGAGAGGCAGGGGGGTACAATGAGCAGTTCTTC. The chain uses TRBV15 and TRBJ2-1; possibly TRBD1 for D (7 bases). CDR3 length: 15 amino acids. Trimming stripped 0 bases from V and 4 bases from J, with 10 bases between. The germline gives CDR1 LNHNV, CDR2 YYDKDF (reference sequence).